Listed here is a single T cell receptor (beta chain). This sample stems from a study of T cell responses to AZD1222 COVID-19 vaccine. The method was immunoSEQ multiplex PCR; TCRdb's version includes in-frame clones alone and lacks a portion of them. The sample carries 100,000 or so clones, roughly 90% recorded once. This TCR derives from an adult in good health. This specimen was peripheral blood, taken on day 0 of AZD1222 vaccination.

Here the CDR3 DNA reads TGTGCCAGCAGTTATTCCCTCGAGGCCGGGGAGCTGTTTTTT. This sequence encodes CASSYSLEAGELFF. The rearrangement uses TRBV6-2 or TRBV6-3 and TRBJ2-2; D is unresolved. The CDR3 spans 14 residues. CDR1 and CDR2 (germline): MNHEY, SVGEGT. V lost 3 bases and J 6 bases, leaving 11 bases between the germline ends.